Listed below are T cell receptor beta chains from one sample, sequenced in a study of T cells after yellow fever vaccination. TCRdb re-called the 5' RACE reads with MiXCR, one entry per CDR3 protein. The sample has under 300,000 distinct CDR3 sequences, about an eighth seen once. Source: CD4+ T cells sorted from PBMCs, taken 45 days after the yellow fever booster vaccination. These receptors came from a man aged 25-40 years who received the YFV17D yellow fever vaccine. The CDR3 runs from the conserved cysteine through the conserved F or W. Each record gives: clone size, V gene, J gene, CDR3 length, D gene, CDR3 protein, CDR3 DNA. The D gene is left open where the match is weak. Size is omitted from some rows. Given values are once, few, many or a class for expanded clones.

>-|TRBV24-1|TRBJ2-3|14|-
CARTGRVGADTQYF
TGTGCTAGAACCGGAAGGGTGGGCGCAGATACGCAGTATTTT
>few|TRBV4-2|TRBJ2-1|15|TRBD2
CASRRDYSSYNEQFF
TGTGCCAGCAGACGGGACTATAGCTCCTACAATGAGCAGTTCTTC
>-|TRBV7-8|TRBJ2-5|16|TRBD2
CASSLQASGRAQTQYF
TGTGCCAGCAGCCTTCAGGCTAGCGGGAGGGCCCAGACCCAGTACTTC
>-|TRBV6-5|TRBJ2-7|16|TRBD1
CASSYTGQGYGYEQYF
TGTGCCAGCAGTTACACCGGACAGGGGTACGGGTACGAGCAGTACTTC
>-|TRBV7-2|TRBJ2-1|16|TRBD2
CASSSLGTSGRNEQFF
TGTGCCAGCAGCTCACTCGGGACTAGCGGGAGAAATGAGCAGTTCTTC
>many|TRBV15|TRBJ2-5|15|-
CATSRVFGGGETQYF
TGTGCCACCAGCAGAGTCTTTGGGGGTGGTGAGACCCAGTACTTC
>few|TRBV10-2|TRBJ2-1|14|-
CASSEYSGSGEQFF
TGCGCCAGCAGTGAGTACAGCGGAAGTGGGGAGCAGTTCTTC
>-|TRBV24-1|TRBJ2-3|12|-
CATVDSTDTQYF
TGTGCCACCGTTGACAGCACAGATACGCAGTATTTT
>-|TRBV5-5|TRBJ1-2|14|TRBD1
CASSNRGVTMMDTF
TGTGCCAGCAGCAACAGGGGGGTAACTATGATGGACACCTTC
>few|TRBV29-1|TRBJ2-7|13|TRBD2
CSVEDQGGVEQYF
TGCAGCGTTGAAGATCAGGGAGGGGTCGAGCAGTACTTC
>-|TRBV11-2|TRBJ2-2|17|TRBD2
CASNRGLAGELVGELFF
TGTGCCAGCAACCGGGGGCTAGCGGGAGAATTGGTCGGGGAGCTGTTTTTT
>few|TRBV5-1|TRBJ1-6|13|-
CASSLDSESPLHF
TGCGCCAGCAGCTTGGACAGTGAATCACCCCTCCACTTT
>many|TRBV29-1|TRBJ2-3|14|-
CSVGLGASTDTQYF
TGCAGCGTTGGATTGGGGGCAAGCACAGATACGCAGTATTTT
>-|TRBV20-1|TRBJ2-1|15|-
CSAPKVARTNNEQFF
TGCAGTGCCCCCAAAGTGGCTAGAACTAACAATGAGCAGTTCTTC
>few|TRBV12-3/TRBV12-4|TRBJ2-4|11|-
CASSSVNIQYF
TGTGCCAGCAGTTCAGTAAACATTCAGTACTTC
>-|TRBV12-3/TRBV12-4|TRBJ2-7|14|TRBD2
CASRSGTSGSEQYF
TGTGCCAGCAGATCCGGGACTAGCGGGAGCGAGCAGTACTTC
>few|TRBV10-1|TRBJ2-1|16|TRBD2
CASSEDASGAYNEQFF
TGCGCCAGCAGTGAGGACGCTAGCGGGGCATACAATGAGCAGTTCTTC
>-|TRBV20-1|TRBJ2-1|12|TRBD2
CITLAGNNEQFF
TGCATCACACTAGCGGGCAACAATGAGCAGTTCTTC
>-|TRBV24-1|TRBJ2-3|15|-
CATSVTSWGSDTQYF
TGTGCCACCAGTGTTACTAGCTGGGGTTCGGATACGCAGTATTTT
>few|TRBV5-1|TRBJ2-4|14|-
CASSPPGRENIQYF
TGCGCCAGCAGCCCCCCGGGCAGGGAAAACATTCAGTACTTC
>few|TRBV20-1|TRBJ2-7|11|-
CSATGNYEQYF
TGCAGTGCAACTGGAAACTACGAGCAGTACTTC
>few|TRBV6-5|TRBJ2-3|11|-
CASRDSITQYF
TGTGCCAGCAGAGACAGTATTACGCAGTATTTT
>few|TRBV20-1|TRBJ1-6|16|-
CSVSGRGGRDNSPLHF
TGCAGTGTCTCTGGTAGGGGGGGGAGAGATAATTCACCCCTCCACTTT
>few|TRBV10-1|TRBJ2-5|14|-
CASSESTAQETQYF
TGCGCCAGCAGTGAGTCCACAGCCCAAGAGACCCAGTACTTC